This T cell receptor beta chain was identified in a study of blood T cells in healthy people across ages. Sample-barcoded 5' priming and a J-beta primer mix drove a second PCR of roughly 6 to 12 cycles. TCRdb re-analysed the 5' RACE reads in MiXCR, keeping a single row per CDR3 protein. The data show roughly 800,000 distinct CDR3 sequences, with roughly 53% seen just once and 40% to 50% held by the top ten. Germline assignment: CDR1 KGHDR and CDR2 SFDVKD. This CDR3 region has 15 residues. V was trimmed by 2 bases and J by 7 bases, leaving 17 bases between them. What was sequenced was blood. The source of this sequence is an elderly man in good health. The genes are TRBV24-1 and TRBJ2-7, with D uncertain. DNA of the CDR3: TGTGCCACCAGTGATTCCCCTCCTGGGCGCTTGGAGCAGTACTTC. The encoded protein is CATSDSPPGRLEQYF.